Below, 18 T cell receptor beta chains from the same sample are listed, as sequenced in a study of T cells in Graves' hyperthyroidism and ophthalmopathy. TCR beta CDR3 regions were amplified from RNA. Initially, a first-round RT-PCR of the TCR CDR3 employed the HTBI primer set. MiXCR, run by TCRdb on the multiplex PCR reads, gives a single entry per CDR3 protein. The sample has roughly 800,000 distinct CDR3 sequences, approximately 40% seen once; the top ten hold about 9%. Sequenced material: blood. These TCRs come from a man aged 18 to 35 with Graves' hyperthyroidism.

On this clonotype: One junction end disagrees with the germline gene, perhaps due to a read error. The gene calls are TRBV4-1 and TRBJ1-4, with unresolved D. Per the germline V gene, CDR1 is MGHRA and CDR2 is YSYEKL. This CDR3 has 14 amino acids. The CDR3 DNA sequence: TGCGCCAGCAGCCAAGAGAGGGAGAGCGAAAAAATGTTTTTT. Translating gives CASSQERESEKMFF.

Of note for this clonotype: Relative to the germline gene, one junction end is altered; a read error may explain this. The J gene is TRBJ2-7, the V gene TRBV7-9, with 12 bases identical to TRBD2. The CDR3 runs to 20 residues. Per germline, CDR1 SEHNR and CDR2 FQNEAQ (reference sequence). CDR3 amino acids: CASSQDKALAGGRGSYEQYF. Here the CDR3 DNA reads TGCGCCAGCAGCCAAGATAAGGCACTAGCGGGAGGAAGGGGCTCCTACGAGCAGTACTTC.

Regarding this clonotype: A much larger clone sits a single nucleotide away, making a read error possible. The J gene is TRBJ1-1, the V gene TRBV2; D call uncertain. Germline assignment: CDR1 SNHLY and CDR2 FYNNEI. V dropped 4 bases and J dropped 10 bases, with 16 bases sitting between them. The CDR3 extends over 13 amino acids. In DNA, the CDR3 is TGTGCCAGCAGTGGGATAGACCAGGATGGAGCTTTCTTT. Its protein product is CASSGIDQDGAFF.

V is TRBV6-1 and J is TRBJ1-5; D may be TRBD1 (5 bases). The CDR3 is 16 residues long. Germline CDR1 and CDR2: MNHNS and SASEGT. The V and J ends lost 7 bases and 4 bases respectively, with 20 bases between them. The CDR3 nucleotides are TGTGCCAGCACCAATTGGGGCGCCCTAGGGAATCAGCCCCAGCATTTT. It is translated as CASTNWGALGNQPQHF.

The chain recombines TRBV9 with TRBJ2-2; 9 nucleotides match TRBD1. In germline, CDR1 is SGDLS, CDR2 YYNGEE. The CDR3 extends over 16 amino acids. Trimming cost V 0 bases and J 4 bases; bases outside gene matches: 4. CDR3 amino acids: CASSVGYRGPTGELFF. In DNA, the CDR3 is TGTGCCAGCAGCGTAGGGTACAGGGGGCCCACCGGGGAGCTGTTTTTT.

This clonotype has only one observation. The chain is built from TRBV29-1 and TRBJ2-5, with D perhaps TRBD1 (5 bases). Trimming stripped 8 bases from V and 3 bases from J, with 16 bases between. CDR3 size: 13 residues. Per the germline V gene, CDR1 is SQVTM and CDR2 is ANQGSEA. The CDR3 reads CSSPVAGKETQYF. CDR3 DNA: TGCAGCTCACCCGTGGCAGGGAAAGAGACCCAGTACTTC.

This chain links TRBV7-2 with TRBJ2-5; a weak D match, TRBD2 (6 bases). Germline CDR1 SGHTA, CDR2 FQGNSA. CDR3 length equals 13 residues. With 6 bases removed from V and 5 bases from J, the gap between germline ends came to 13 bases. The CDR3 loop reads CASSWRDAETQYF. As DNA, the CDR3 is TGTGCCAGCAGTTGGAGGGACGCGGAGACCCAGTACTTC.

This clonotype was counted at least ten times. The chain joins TRBV24-1 to TRBJ2-7, with TRBD2 matching over 7 bases. Trimming took 7 bases from V and 5 from J; bases not matched to a gene: 7. Per the germline V gene, CDR1 is KGHDR and CDR2 is SFDVKD. The CDR3 consists of 13 residues. CDR3 coding DNA: TGTGCCACCAGAGAAGCGGGAAGCCACGAGCAGTACTTC. Residues: CATREAGSHEQYF.

This clonotype was recorded a few times. The V and J genes are TRBV7-8 and TRBJ1-2; unclear D gene. Germline CDR1 SGHVS, CDR2 FQNEAQ. V was shortened by 2 bases and J by 8 bases, with 21 bases between the two germline ends. The CDR3 is made up of 16 amino acids. The CDR3 region has the DNA TGTGCCAGCAGCTTATTGACCGGACTCCACCGCAGGGGCTACACCTTC. The encoded protein is CASSLLTGLHRRGYTF.

A remark on this clonotype: Being one base from a much bigger clone, this may be a read error. V and J are TRBV29-1 and TRBJ2-7, with TRBD1 matching 7 bases. Germline CDR1 reads SQVTM; CDR2 reads ANQGSEA. Unmatched junction bases numbered 11, after V lost 5 bases and J lost 4 bases. The length of the CDR3 is 14 residues. The CDR3 here is CSVSRQGVVYEQYF. CDR3 in DNA: TGCAGCGTTTCTCGACAGGGAGTGGTATACGAGCAGTACTTC.

The V and J genes are TRBV7-9 and TRBJ1-5; no reliable D call. CDR1 SEHNR and CDR2 FQNEAQ come from the germline V gene (reference sequence). V dropped 5 bases and J dropped 9 bases, with 5 bases sitting between them. The length of the CDR3 is 10 residues. As DNA, the CDR3 is TGTGCCAGCAGCCCGGGGCCCCAGCATTTT. Its translation: CASSPGPQHF.

The chain has TRBV7-9 and TRBJ2-5; D may be TRBD1 or TRBD2 (6 bases each). V was trimmed by 7 bases and J by 9 bases, leaving 18 bases between them. This CDR3 is 13 amino acids long. Germline V lookup: CDR1 SEHNR, CDR2 FQNEAQ (reference sequence). The DNA of the CDR3 is TGTGCCAGCACCCCCGGGGCAGGGGAGGCCCAGTACTTC. Residues: CASTPGAGEAQYF.

On this clonotype itself: A junction boundary mismatches the germline segment, possibly from a read error. The V and J genes are TRBV5-1 and TRBJ2-7, with 10 bases aligning to TRBD1. Germline CDR1 is SGHRS and CDR2 is YFSETQ. The CDR3 is 14 amino acids. The CDR3 nucleotides are TGTGCCAGCGGCGACAGGGGGCGTCCCTACGAGCAGTACTTC. Protein product: CASGDRGRPYEQYF.

For this clonotype: A much larger clone sits a single nucleotide away, making a read error possible. J is TRBJ2-7 and V is TRBV7-6; 10 nucleotides agree with TRBD1. V lost 5 bases, J lost 6 bases, and 7 bases stayed unmatched. This CDR3 is 14 amino acids long. Per germline, CDR1 SGHVS and CDR2 FNYEAQ. The CDR3 DNA sequence: TGTGCCAGCAGCCCAACGGGGACAGGGGTCGAGCAGTACTTC. The encoded protein is CASSPTGTGVEQYF. Supplemented by reference TRBV7-6 and TRBJ2-7, the full variable domain reads GAGVSQSPRYKVTKRGQDVALRCDPISGHVSLYWYRQALGQGPEFLTYFNYEAQQDKSGLPNDRFSAERPEGSISTLTIQRTEQRDSAMYRCASSPTGTGVEQYFGPGTRLTVT.

This clonotype was observed many times. The rearrangement joins TRBV7-2 to TRBJ1-3; the D is unclear. Germline CDR1 and CDR2: SGHTA and FQGNSA. Trimming shortened V by 0 bases and J by 4 bases, and 7 bases separated the two germline ends. This CDR3 spans 14 amino acids. This CDR3 is CASSLAGIGNTIYF. For the CDR3, the DNA is TGTGCCAGCAGCTTAGCTGGAATCGGAAACACCATATATTTT.

The chain carries TRBV10-3 and TRBJ1-5; 7 positions match TRBD1. Trimming cost V 4 bases and J 4 bases; bases outside gene matches: 7. This CDR3 comprises 15 residues. Germline V lookup: CDR1 ENHRY, CDR2 SYGVKD. CDR3 sequence: CAISGRTGTNQPQHF. CDR3 nucleotide sequence: TGTGCCATCAGTGGCCGGACAGGTACTAATCAGCCCCAGCATTTT.

This clonotype has more than one count but fewer than ten. The chain combines TRBV7-9 with TRBJ1-1; 7 positions agree with TRBD1. CDR3 length: 15 residues. CDR1 SEHNR and CDR2 FQNEAQ come from the germline V gene (reference sequence). The J segment lost 4 bases and the V segment lost 5 bases, leaving 10 bases of the junction unmatched. This CDR3 reads CASSRFQGGVTEAFF. DNA for the CDR3: TGTGCCAGCAGCAGGTTTCAGGGGGGGGTCACTGAAGCTTTCTTT.

CDR3 loop: CASTTGTANEQYF. CDR3 DNA: TGTGCCAGCACTACCGGGACAGCGAACGAGCAGTACTTC. The rearrangement links TRBV27 to TRBJ2-7; 7 positions match TRBD1. CDR1 and CDR2 (germline): MNHEY, SMNVEV (reference sequence). Losses at the gene ends were 7 bases for V and 5 bases for J; bases not matched to a gene: 8. This CDR3 has 13 amino acids.